These 32 T cell receptor beta chains were sequenced from one sample in a study of T cell responses to AZD1222 COVID-19 vaccine. The protocol was immunoSEQ multiplex PCR, while the TCRdb copy is restricted to in-frame clones and leaves out a portion. The sample lists around 200,000 clones; around 88% were seen once. The sample was peripheral blood, taken on day 0 of AZD1222 vaccination. All receptors come from an adult in good health.

This clone was seen just once. The chain has TRBV6-2 or TRBV6-3 and TRBJ2-7; TRBD2 matches 10 bases. J was trimmed by 1 base and V by 4 bases; bases with no gene match: 7. There are 16 residues in the CDR3. The V gene's germline CDR1 is MNHEY and CDR2 SVGEGT. CDR3 bases: TGTGCCAGCAGTTCCCCCTTTAGCGGGAGGTCCTACGAGCAGTACTTC. Protein: CASSSPFSGRSYEQYF.

The chain employs TRBV30 and TRBJ1-6; D is unresolved. The length of the CDR3 is 14 residues. Germline CDR1 is GTSNPN and CDR2 is SVGIG (reference sequence). V shed 4 bases and J shed 5 bases, with 12 bases lying between them. The CDR3 is CAWTLGINNSPLHF. In DNA, the CDR3 is TGTGCCTGGACGCTGGGAATTAATAATTCACCCCTCCACTTT.

The J gene is TRBJ2-1, the V gene TRBV12-3 or TRBV12-4; D may be TRBD1 or TRBD2 (5 bases each). V lost 2 bases and J lost 14, with 13 bases in between. The CDR3 extends over 12 amino acids. The CDR3 is CASSLKGREKFF. CDR3 nucleotides: TGTGCCAGCAGTTTAAAGGGACGTGAAAAGTTCTTC.

This clone was counted between two and nine times. This rearrangement joins TRBV5-5 to TRBJ2-5, with a tentative D call TRBD2 (5 bases). CDR1 and CDR2 (germline): SGHKS, YYEKEE (reference sequence). The CDR3 extends over 16 amino acids. Deletions cut 4 bases from V and 2 bases from J, with 18 bases between. CDR3 DNA sequence: TGTGCCAGCAGCCGGGATCCCCGGGCCACTCAAGAGACCCAGTACTTC. It is translated as CASSRDPRATQETQYF. Using reference TRBV5-5 and TRBJ2-5 for the parts outside the CDR3, the full variable domain is DAGVTQSPTHLIKTRGQQVTLRCSPISGHKSVSWYQQVLGQGPQFIFQYYEKEERGRGNFPDRFSARQFPNYSSELNVNALLLGDSALYLCASSRDPRATQETQYFGPGTRLLVL.

The chain joins TRBV2 to TRBJ1-2, with D unclear. In germline, CDR1 is SNHLY, CDR2 FYNNEI. V was cut by 4 bases and J by 7 bases, with 16 bases left in between. There are 14 residues in the CDR3. CDR3 nucleotide sequence: TGTGCCAGCAGTGTTGGACCGCCTATGGGTGGCTACACCTTC. The encoded protein is CASSVGPPMGGYTF. The full variable domain, rest sourced from reference TRBV2 and TRBJ1-2, is EPEVTQTPSHQVTQMGQEVILRCVPISNHLYFYWYRQILGQKVEFLVSFYNNEISEKSEIFDDQFSVERPDGSNFTLKIRSTKLEDSAMYFCASSVGPPMGGYTFGSGTRLTVV.

The CDR3 region is CASSGRGDSEKLFF. CDR3 in DNA: TGTGCCAGCAGCGGTCGTGGGGACAGTGAAAAACTGTTTTTT. The rearrangement links TRBV9 to TRBJ1-4, with 7 bases lining up with TRBD1. CDR1 and CDR2 (germline): SGDLS, YYNGEE. Trimming took 3 bases from V and 7 from J; bases not matched to a gene: 6. The CDR3 is made up of 14 amino acids.

The chain combines TRBV30 with TRBJ1-1; no definite D call. V lost 4 bases, J lost 9 bases, and 12 bases lay in between. This CDR3 is built from 11 residues. Germline-derived CDR1 and CDR2 are GTSNPN and SVGIG (reference sequence). Here the CDR3 reads CAWTSRVKAFF. The CDR3 coding sequence is TGTGCCTGGACGAGTCGGGTTAAAGCTTTCTTT.

The chain is built from TRBV14 and TRBJ1-1; TRBD1 is a possible D gene (6 bases). CDR1 is SGHDN and CDR2 is FVKESK in the germline V gene. Trimming took 4 bases from V and 6 from J, leaving 18 bases between them. This CDR3 comprises 15 residues. The CDR3 loop is CASSLRGGALAEAFF. In nucleotides, the CDR3 is TGTGCCAGCAGCCTACGAGGGGGGGCCCTAGCTGAAGCTTTCTTT.

The genes are TRBV3-1 (or the pseudogene TRBV3-2) and TRBJ2-5; no definite D call. Between the trimmed V and J ends, which lost 2 bases and 7 bases, there was a span of 8 bases. Germline assignment: CDR1 LGHDT and CDR2 YNNKEL (reference sequence). The CDR3 consists of 12 residues. The DNA of the CDR3 is TGTGCCAGCAGCCAATCGAGAGGGACCCAGTACTTC. Amino acid sequence: CASSQSRGTQYF.

The chain uses TRBV5-5 and TRBJ2-4; unclear D gene. The V gene's germline CDR1 is SGHKS and CDR2 YYEKEE (reference sequence). V dropped 1 base and J dropped 7 bases, with 18 bases sitting between them. The CDR3 is 16 residues long. The DNA for the CDR3 is TGTGCCAGCAGCTTGTCGGGTGGGCAACCATCGAACATTCAGTACTTC. Residues: CASSLSGGQPSNIQYF. The entire variable domain, with the rest obtained from reference TRBV5-5 and TRBJ2-4, is as follows: DAGVTQSPTHLIKTRGQQVTLRCSPISGHKSVSWYQQVLGQGPQFIFQYYEKEERGRGNFPDRFSARQFPNYSSELNVNALLLGDSALYLCASSLSGGQPSNIQYFGAGTRLSVL.

The gene calls are TRBV3-1 (or the pseudogene TRBV3-2) and TRBJ1-6; D is unclear. CDR1 is LGHDT and CDR2 is YNNKEL in the germline V gene (reference sequence). The CDR3 totals 20 residues. V lost 2 bases and J 1 base, leaving 21 bases between the germline ends. The CDR3 sequence: CASSQLRPVNRGSYNSPLHF. CDR3 nucleotides: TGTGCCAGCAGCCAACTACGGCCAGTTAACAGAGGGTCCTATAATTCACCCCTCCACTTT.

The chain uses TRBV13 and TRBJ1-1; D call uncertain. The CDR3 spans 13 residues. Germline V gene sequence: CDR1 PRHDT, CDR2 FYEKMQ (reference sequence). Trimming removed 7 bases from V and 4 bases from J, with 13 bases in between. CDR3 amino acids: CASTPNTGTEAFF. As DNA, the CDR3 is TGTGCCAGCACCCCAAACACCGGCACTGAAGCTTTCTTT.

The chain is built from TRBV12-5 and TRBJ2-4; D might be TRBD2 (6 bases). Germline CDR1 and CDR2: LGHNT and FRNRAP. This CDR3 has 18 residues. Trimming removed 7 bases from V and 0 bases from J, with 22 bases in between. The CDR3 region is CASVREAGPDLAKNIQYF. CDR3 nucleotide sequence: TGTGCTAGTGTGAGGGAAGCGGGTCCCGATTTAGCCAAAAACATTCAGTACTTC.

The chain recombines TRBV11-2 with TRBJ2-5, with TRBD2 matching 7 bases. V trimming: 5 bases; J trimming: 2 bases; junction bases outside the gene matches: 14. This CDR3 region has 17 residues. Germline V gene data show CDR1 as SGHAT and CDR2 as FQNNGV. The CDR3 nucleotides read TGTGCCAGCAGCCCAGGGAGGGCTAGCGGAGAGCAAGAGACCCAGTACTTC. Amino acids: CASSPGRASGEQETQYF.

V is TRBV9 and J is TRBJ1-1; 7 bases align to TRBD1. Germline trimming cut 5 bases from V and 0 bases from J; bases unmatched to any gene: 1. The CDR3 runs 13 residues. CDR1 is SGDLS, CDR2 YYNGEE, per germline. The CDR3: CASSTGVNTEAFF. The CDR3 nucleotides read TGTGCCAGCAGTACAGGGGTGAACACTGAAGCTTTCTTT. The entire variable domain, with the rest obtained from reference TRBV9 and TRBJ1-1, is as follows: DSGVTQTPKHLITATGQRVTLRCSPRSGDLSVYWYQQSLDQGLQFLIQYYNGEERAKGNILERFSAQQFPDLHSELNLSSLELGDSALYFCASSTGVNTEAFFGQGTRLTVV.

The V gene is TRBV4-2, the J gene TRBJ1-1; no reliable D call. Trimming cost V 1 base and J 0 bases, with 12 bases left between them. The germline CDR1 and CDR2 sequences are LGHNA and YNFKEQ. The CDR3 runs 16 residues. In nucleotides, the CDR3 is TGTGCCAGCAGCCAAGGGCCAGAACTCTTGAACACTGAAGCTTTCTTT. Encoded protein: CASSQGPELLNTEAFF.

V usage is TRBV10-3 and J usage is TRBJ1-1, with a tentative D call TRBD1 (5 bases). Trimming cost V 1 base and J 0 bases, with 6 bases left between them. The CDR3 is made up of 14 amino acids. The germline gives CDR1 ENHRY, CDR2 SYGVKD. DNA for the CDR3: TGTGCCATCAGTGAGTACAGGATGAACACTGAAGCTTTCTTT. This encodes CAISEYRMNTEAFF.

This clone was picked up one time. This chain joins TRBV28 and TRBJ2-4, with D possibly matching TRBD1 (6 bases). From germline, CDR1 is MDHEN and CDR2 SYDVKM. The CDR3 is 13 amino acids. V shed 3 bases and J shed 9 bases, with 12 bases lying between them. This CDR3 is CASSFSRGGIQYF. In DNA, the CDR3 is TGTGCCAGCAGTTTCTCCAGAGGGGGCATTCAGTACTTC. The full variable domain, rest sourced from reference TRBV28 and TRBJ2-4, is DVKVTQSSRYLVKRTGEKVFLECVQDMDHENMFWYRQDPGLGLRLIYFSYDVKMKEKGDIPEGYSVSREKKERFSLILESASTNQTSMYLCASSFSRGGIQYFGAGTRLSVL.

J is TRBJ1-2 and V is TRBV29-1; 9 bases match TRBD1. There are 13 residues in the CDR3. The V gene end was trimmed by 0 bases and the J gene end by 7 bases; junction bases not matched to a gene: 3. Germline V gene sequence: CDR1 SQVTM, CDR2 ANQGSEA. DNA for the CDR3: TGCAGCGTTGAAGAAGGACAGGGGCTTGGCTACACCTTC. Residues: CSVEEGQGLGYTF. The variable domain in full, completed from reference TRBV29-1 and TRBJ1-2, reads SAVISQKPSRDICQRGTSLTIQCQVDSQVTMMFWYRQQPGQSLTLIATANQGSEATYESGFVIDKFPISRPNLTFSTLTVSNMSPEDSSIYLCSVEEGQGLGYTFGSGTRLTVV.

This clone has only one observation. The rearrangement uses TRBV28 and TRBJ2-1, with D perhaps matching TRBD2 (6 bases). This CDR3 is 14 amino acids long. Germline V gene data show CDR1 as MDHEN and CDR2 as SYDVKM. The germline V and J ends were trimmed by 5 bases and 9 bases, with 17 bases remaining between them. The CDR3 reads CASSLSPGLREQFF. CDR3 DNA: TGTGCCAGCAGTCTCTCTCCGGGACTTCGTGAGCAGTTCTTC.

The chain combines TRBV24-1 with TRBJ1-2, with D perhaps matching TRBD1 (5 bases). Germline V gene lookup returns CDR1 KGHDR and CDR2 SFDVKD. The length of the CDR3 is 11 residues. Trimming stripped 6 bases from V and 7 bases from J, with 8 bases between. The CDR3 spells CATSHGGGYTF. The CDR3, as DNA: TGTGCCACCAGTCACGGGGGTGGCTACACCTTC.

Written as DNA, the CDR3 is TGCGCCAGCAGACAGGGGGCGGACACTGAAGCTTTCTTT. Translation gives CASRQGADTEAFF. V and J are TRBV5-1 and TRBJ1-1; 9 bases map to TRBD1. The CDR3 length is 13 residues. The junction had 2 bases not matched to a gene; V was cut back by 5 bases and J by 3 bases. From germline, CDR1 is SGHRS and CDR2 YFSETQ.

The genes are TRBV28 and TRBJ1-2, with TRBD1 matching over 7 bases. The germline gives CDR1 MDHEN, CDR2 SYDVKM. This CDR3 spans 13 amino acids. The junction had 5 bases not matched to a gene; V was cut back by 6 bases and J by 4 bases. CDR3 nucleotides: TGTGCCAGCAGGGTCGACAGGGCCTATGGCTACACCTTC. This encodes CASRVDRAYGYTF.

The chain employs TRBV5-6 and TRBJ1-2; 7 bases line up with TRBD1. Losses at the gene ends were 3 bases for V and 2 bases for J; bases not matched to a gene: 7. This CDR3 spans 15 amino acids. In germline, CDR1 is SGHDT, CDR2 YYEEEE. The CDR3 spells CASSSGGQINYGYTF. The CDR3 nucleotides are TGTGCCAGCAGCTCCGGGGGACAGATAAACTATGGCTACACCTTC.

This sequence joins TRBV2 and TRBJ1-4; D is possibly TRBD1 (6 bases). This CDR3 comprises 11 residues. Germline CDR1 reads SNHLY; CDR2 reads FYNNEI. With 6 bases removed from V and 10 bases from J, the gap between germline ends came to 9 bases. Here the CDR3 DNA reads TGTGCCAGCAGCGGGACACTAAAACTGTTTTTT. It is translated as CASSGTLKLFF. The full variable domain, completed using reference TRBV2 and TRBJ1-4, is EPEVTQTPSHQVTQMGQEVILRCVPISNHLYFYWYRQILGQKVEFLVSFYNNEISEKSEIFDDQFSVERPDGSNFTLKIRSTKLEDSAMYFCASSGTLKLFFGSGTQLSVL.

The chain carries TRBV27 and TRBJ2-7, with 14 bases that match TRBD2. The CDR3 is 16 residues long. V dropped 3 bases and J dropped 5; count of bases not matched to a gene: 6. Germline assignment: CDR1 MNHEY and CDR2 SMNVEV (reference sequence). The CDR3 is CASSLGTSGSKNEQYF. The CDR3, as DNA: TGTGCCAGCAGTTTGGGGACTAGCGGGAGTAAGAACGAGCAGTACTTC.

This clone was seen more than once but under ten times. The chain recombines TRBV5-1 with TRBJ1-4, with 9 nucleotides matching TRBD1. The V segment lost 2 bases and the J segment 7 bases; nucleotides outside the gene matches: 6. Germline V gene lookup returns CDR1 SGHRS and CDR2 YFSETQ. This CDR3 is 15 amino acids long. CDR3 DNA sequence: TGCGCCAGCAGCTTTGGACAGGGGTCCCCTGAAAAACTGTTTTTT. It specifies CASSFGQGSPEKLFF. The variable domain in full, completed from reference TRBV5-1 and TRBJ1-4, reads KAGVTQTPRYLIKTRGQQVTLSCSPISGHRSVSWYQQTPGQGLQFLFEYFSETQRNKGNFPGRFSGRQFSNSRSEMNVSTLELGDSALYLCASSFGQGSPEKLFFGSGTQLSVL.

The chain couples TRBV9 to TRBJ2-7, with TRBD1 identical over 8 bases. This CDR3 has 15 amino acids. Germline lookup yields CDR1 SGDLS and CDR2 YYNGEE. Unmatched junction bases numbered 9, after V lost 2 bases and J lost 5 bases. CDR3 coding DNA: TGTGCCAGCAGCGTCCGCTCGACAGGGGTGGACGAGCAGTACTTC. It translates to CASSVRSTGVDEQYF.

A single count supports this clone. The chain employs TRBV7-2 and TRBJ1-3, with 9 nucleotides matching TRBD1. The CDR3 is made up of 16 amino acids. CDR1 and CDR2 from the germline V gene are SGHTA and FQGNSA. Trimming cost V 5 bases and J 2 bases; bases outside gene matches: 7. The CDR3 region has the DNA TGTGCCAGCAGCCCAGGACAGGGGATCGCTGGAAACACCATATATTTT. It translates to CASSPGQGIAGNTIYF.

The chain is built from TRBV3-1 (or the pseudogene TRBV3-2) and TRBJ1-2; 7 bases align to TRBD1. Per germline, CDR1 LGHDT and CDR2 YNNKEL (reference sequence). The CDR3 covers 15 residues. The junction had 10 bases not matched to a gene; V was cut back by 4 bases and J by 5 bases. The CDR3 DNA reads as TGTGCCAGCAGCCCCGGTGGAGGGGGCTTGTATGGCTACACCTTC. Amino acids: CASSPGGGGLYGYTF.

The chain is built from TRBV6-1 and TRBJ2-7; TRBD1 agrees at 9 bases. Germline CDR1 MNHNS, CDR2 SASEGT. This CDR3 has 15 residues. The J segment lost 1 base and the V segment lost 2 bases, leaving 3 bases of the junction unmatched. The CDR3 sequence is CASSESGTGSYEQYF. The CDR3, as DNA: TGTGCCAGCAGTGAATCCGGGACAGGGTCCTACGAGCAGTACTTC.

In DNA, the CDR3 is TGTGCCAGCAGTTATGAACGGACAGGGATCGACAATGAGCAGTTCTTC. It encodes CASSYERTGIDNEQFF. V usage is TRBV6-2 or TRBV6-3 and J usage is TRBJ2-1; 8 positions agree with TRBD1. Germline V gene data show CDR1 as MNHEY and CDR2 as SVGEGT. After removal of 3 bases from V and 5 bases from J, the junction contained 9 bases not matched to a gene. The CDR3 totals 16 residues.